This paragraph covers one T cell receptor beta chain sequence. Its antigen is undetermined. These data come from a study of molecular identifiers for immune sequencing clone quantification. Per germline, CDR1 DFQATT and CDR2 SNEGSKA (reference sequence). CDR3 length: 16 amino acids. V was clipped by 4 bases and J by 1 base; unmatched bases: 10. Investigators produced naive CD8 libraries from 20,000 to 1,000,000 sorted cells, drawing on 10%, 30% or 50% RNA. Study results and limitations: A shared barcode on identical TCR molecules could lead to underestimated sizes for highly expanded clones. Jurkat TCR RNA spiked in from one cell could reportedly be detected among around 920,000 naive cells.

Methods described previously, with TCR primers listed, were used for bulk TCR libraries. One entry per CDR3 protein, called by TCRdb with MiXCR from the PCR reads. In the table there are approximately 500,000 distinct CDR3 sequences, approximately 25% of which are singletons. The sequence was obtained from a human donor in good health. Some libraries in this study had Jurkat cell RNA spiked in. V gene TRBV20-1 combines with J gene TRBJ2-4; 7 bases map to TRBD2. Specimen: naive CD8+ T cells from blood, with Jurkat cell RNA spiked in. Subset defined: FACS-sorted CD8+CD4-CCR7+CD45RA+ naive T cells. The CDR3 DNA sequence: TGCAGTGCTACTTCGGGGGGTGAGTCGGCCAAAAACATTCAGTACTTC. This gives the protein CSATSGGESAKNIQYF.